Below, one TCR beta chain is given with its context. These data originate in a study of blood T cell repertoires in COVID-19. Sequencing was performed with immunoSEQ multiplex PCR; in TCRdb, only in-frame clones are kept and a portion is missing. The repertoire holds about 220,000 clones, with 80% to 90% as singletons. Sequences were obtained from peripheral blood. The sequence was collected from a woman in her fifties or sixties with acute or convalescent COVID-19.

Here the CDR3 reads CASSLSGRADTQYF. DNA for the CDR3: TGTGCCAGCAGCCTTAGCGGGAGGGCAGATACGCAGTATTTT. The chain couples TRBV7-2 to TRBJ2-3; 11 nucleotides line up with TRBD2. The germline V gene encodes CDR1 SGHTA and CDR2 FQGNSA. The ends lost 5 bases at V and 4 bases at J; junction bases unmatched: 2. CDR3 length: 14 residues.